The 8 T cell receptor beta chains below were found in one sample sequenced in a study of breast tumors, draining lymph nodes, adjacent tissues (dated by TCRdb to the mid-2010s). Library preparation used multiplex PCR. The sample was run on an Illumina HiSeq 2000. TCRdb reprocessed the public reads (quality trimming at Q25 with fastp, clone calling with MiXCR) and kept in-frame beta chains. Here each entry gathers all rows of one CDR3 protein and keeps the most common genes and DNA. This sample holds under 300,000 distinct CDR3 sequences; less than 40% were observed only once. Under 4.5% of the sample comes from the top ten. The lymph node samples were taken from the axillary draining lymph nodes of breast cancer patients. The material sequenced was axillary lymph node tissue. These receptors were obtained from a female donor with breast cancer. Some clones in this sample may be carry-over from other donors' samples.

This chain links TRBV12-3 or TRBV12-4 with TRBJ1-2; the D gene is possibly TRBD1 (5 bases). There are 13 residues in the CDR3. The ends were cut back, 3 bases at V and 4 bases at J, with 9 bases in the middle. Here the CDR3 DNA reads TGTGCCAGCAGTTTCGGGGGGGGCTATGGCTACACCTTC. This encodes CASSFGGGYGYTF.

This clonotype has a count of ten or more. This chain links TRBV7-9 with TRBJ2-5, with TRBD1 identical over 7 bases. The CDR3 is 16 residues long. Trimming removed 4 bases from V and 5 bases from J; junction bases left unmatched: 13. Per the germline V gene, CDR1 is SEHNR and CDR2 is FQNEAQ (reference sequence). CDR3 protein: CASSSDRWGSRETQYF. CDR3 DNA sequence: TGTGCCAGCAGCTCGGACAGGTGGGGTTCCAGGGAGACCCAGTACTTC.

Notes on this clonotype: Sequence at one end of the junction differs from germline and may be a read error. The V and J genes are TRBV7-9 and TRBJ2-6; D gene unclear. CDR1 is SEHNR, CDR2 FQNEAQ, per germline (reference sequence). The CDR3 runs 13 residues. As DNA, the CDR3 is TGTGCCAGCAGCTTAGTCGTACCGAACACTGAAGCTTTC. This codes for CASSLVVPNTEAF.

This clonotype was detected many times. The chain joins TRBV25-1 to TRBJ2-1; perhaps TRBD1 as D (5 bases). V was pared by 5 bases and J by 5 bases, with 16 bases between. CDR1 and CDR2 (germline): MGHDK, SYGVNS. The CDR3 extends over 15 amino acids. The chain's CDR3 is CASSPHHRPDNEQFF. The CDR3 DNA follows: TGTGCCAGCAGTCCCCACCACAGGCCCGACAATGAGCAGTTCTTC.

On this clonotype itself: This may arise from a read error, as a much more abundant clone is one base away. This sequence joins TRBV7-9 and TRBJ2-6; D possibly corresponds to TRBD1 (5 bases). The CDR3 sequence is 15 residues long. From germline, CDR1 is SEHNR and CDR2 FQNEAQ (reference sequence). The CDR3 loop is CASIHGSGGANVLPF. Here the CDR3 DNA reads TGTGCCAGTATACATGGGTCGGGTGGGGCCAACGTCCTGCCTTTC.

This clonotype showed up many times. This rearrangement joins TRBV28 to TRBJ1-2; D not certain. Germline V gives CDR1 MDHEN, CDR2 SYDVKM. The V and J ends lost 1 base and 4 bases respectively, with 10 bases between them. The CDR3 spans 14 residues. CDR3 residues: CASSLLGRIYGYTF. CDR3 coding DNA: TGTGCCAGCAGTTTATTGGGGAGGATCTATGGCTACACCTTC.

To note about this clonotype: Germline is not matched at one junction end, which may reflect a read error. The chain joins TRBV20-1 to TRBJ1-4; no definite D call. CDR1 DFQATT and CDR2 SNEGSKA come from the germline V gene (reference sequence). The CDR3 contains 12 residues. CDR3 region: CSARWGEEKPFF. The CDR3 DNA reads as TGCAGTGCTAGGTGGGGAGAGGAAAAACCGTTTTTT.

Ten or more counts support this clonotype. The chain carries TRBV3-1 and TRBJ1-6, with TRBD1 matching over 7 bases. The CDR3 totals 15 residues. V shed 3 bases, J shed 10 bases, and the junction held 9 bases outside the gene matches. CDR1 LGHDT and CDR2 YNNKEL come from the germline V gene (reference sequence). The chain's CDR3 is CASSQNRGRGSPLHF. CDR3 bases: TGTGCCAGCAGCCAGAACAGGGGAAGAGGGTCACCCCTCCACTTT.